One T cell receptor (beta chain) is described in this entry. The specificity of this receptor is unknown. It has no much larger one-base neighbor in the sample; base qualities were not kept. The data are from a study of technical replicates of blood from several donors (dated by TCRdb to about 2017). The library was built by means of the immunoSEQ multiplex PCR assay. TCRdb re-hosts the immuneACCESS table, in-frame sequences only. Its copies lack some clones; in the studies checked, an unresolved V gene accounts for under half of them, and the cause for the rest is not known. The sample includes 70,000 to 80,000 clones, with about 96% observed a single time. The leading ten clones occupy roughly 0.21% of the sample. From V the trimming removes 7 bases and from J it removes 2 bases, while the gene matches leave 13 bases of the junction unaccounted for. The germline V gene encodes CDR1 SNHLY and CDR2 FYNNEI. The CDR3 contains 17 residues, cysteine and phenylalanine counted. Kept here is only the CDR3 DNA, which spans 51 bases and is read in frame from base 1.

The source is a human donor in good health. The material sequenced was T cells isolated from PBMCs. The chain links TRBV2 with TRBJ1-1; a stretch of 10 junction bases matches TRBD1. The CDR3: CASNAGTGVARNTEAFF. The DNA sequence is given as TGTGCCAGCAATGCCGGGACAGGGGTCGCTAGAAACACTGAAGCTTTCTTT.